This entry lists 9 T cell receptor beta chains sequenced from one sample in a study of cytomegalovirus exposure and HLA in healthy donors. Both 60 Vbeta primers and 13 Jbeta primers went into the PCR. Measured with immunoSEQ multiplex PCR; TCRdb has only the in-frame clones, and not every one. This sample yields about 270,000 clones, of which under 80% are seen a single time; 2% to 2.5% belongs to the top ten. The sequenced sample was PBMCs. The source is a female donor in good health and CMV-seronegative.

The CDR3 nucleotides are TGTGCCAGCAGCCCGGACGTGGCGGGTTTCTTCTCCTACGAGCAGTACTTC. Its translation is CASSPDVAGFFSYEQYF. The chain links TRBV11-2 to TRBJ2-7, with D maybe TRBD2 (5 bases). The CDR3 loop spans 17 amino acids. CDR1 SGHAT and CDR2 FQNNGV come from the germline V gene. Deletions cut 5 bases from V and 0 bases from J, with 20 bases between.

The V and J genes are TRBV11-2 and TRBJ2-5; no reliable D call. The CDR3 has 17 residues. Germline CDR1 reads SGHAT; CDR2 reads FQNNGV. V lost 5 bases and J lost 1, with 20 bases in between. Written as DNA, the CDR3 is TGTGCCAGCAGCATACTACGTGGCTACGGCGTCCAAGAGACCCAGTACTTC. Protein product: CASSILRGYGVQETQYF. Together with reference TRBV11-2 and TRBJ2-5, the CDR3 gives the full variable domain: EAGVAQSPRYKIIEKRQSVAFWCNPISGHATLYWYQQILGQGPKLLIQFQNNGVVDDSQLPKDRFSAERLKGVDSTLKIQPAKLEDSAVYLCASSILRGYGVQETQYFGPGTRLLVL.

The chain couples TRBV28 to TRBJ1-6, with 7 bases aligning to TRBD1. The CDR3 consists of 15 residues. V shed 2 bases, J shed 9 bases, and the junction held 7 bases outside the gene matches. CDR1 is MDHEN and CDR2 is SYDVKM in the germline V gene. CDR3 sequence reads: CASSLEAGGGSPLHF. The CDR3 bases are TGTGCCAGCAGTTTAGAGGCAGGGGGAGGTTCACCCCTCCACTTT.

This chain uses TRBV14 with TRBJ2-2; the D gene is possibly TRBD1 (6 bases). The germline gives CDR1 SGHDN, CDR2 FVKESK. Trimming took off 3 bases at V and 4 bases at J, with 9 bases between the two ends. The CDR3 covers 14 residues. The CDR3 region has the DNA TGTGCCAGCAGCCATGGGGGCATCACCGGGGAGCTGTTTTTT. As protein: CASSHGGITGELFF.

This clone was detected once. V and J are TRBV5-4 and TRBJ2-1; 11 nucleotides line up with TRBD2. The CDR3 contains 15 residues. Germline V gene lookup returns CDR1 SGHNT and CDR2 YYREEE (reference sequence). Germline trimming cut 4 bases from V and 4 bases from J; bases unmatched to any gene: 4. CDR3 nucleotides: TGTGCCAGCAGCCCGGGACTAGCGGTTTACAATGAGCAGTTCTTC. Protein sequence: CASSPGLAVYNEQFF.

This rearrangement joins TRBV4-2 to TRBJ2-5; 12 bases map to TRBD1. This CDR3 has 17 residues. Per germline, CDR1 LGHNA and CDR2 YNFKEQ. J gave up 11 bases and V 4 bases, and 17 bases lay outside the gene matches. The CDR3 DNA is TGTGCCAGCAGCCGAGTGAGCCGGGACAGGGGGCTTAGTGAGCAGTACTTC. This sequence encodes CASSRVSRDRGLSEQYF.

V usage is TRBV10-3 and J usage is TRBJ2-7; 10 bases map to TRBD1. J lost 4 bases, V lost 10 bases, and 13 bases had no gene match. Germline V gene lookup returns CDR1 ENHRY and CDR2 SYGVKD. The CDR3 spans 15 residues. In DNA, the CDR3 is TGTGCCACCTCGAACCGACAGGGGGCCAGGTACGAGCAGTACTTC. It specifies CATSNRQGARYEQYF.

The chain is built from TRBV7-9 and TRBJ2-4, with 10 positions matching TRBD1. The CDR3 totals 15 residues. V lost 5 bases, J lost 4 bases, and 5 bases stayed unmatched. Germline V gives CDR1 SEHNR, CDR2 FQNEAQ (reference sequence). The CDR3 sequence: CASSPDRGQKNIQYF. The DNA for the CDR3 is TGTGCCAGCAGCCCAGACAGGGGGCAAAAAAACATTCAGTACTTC.

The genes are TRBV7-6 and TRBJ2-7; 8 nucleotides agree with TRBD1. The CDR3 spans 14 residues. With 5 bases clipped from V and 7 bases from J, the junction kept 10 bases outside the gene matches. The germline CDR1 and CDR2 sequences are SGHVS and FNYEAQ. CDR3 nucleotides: TGTGCCAGCAGCGGATACAGGGGGTCGGGGGAGCAGTACTTC. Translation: CASSGYRGSGEQYF.